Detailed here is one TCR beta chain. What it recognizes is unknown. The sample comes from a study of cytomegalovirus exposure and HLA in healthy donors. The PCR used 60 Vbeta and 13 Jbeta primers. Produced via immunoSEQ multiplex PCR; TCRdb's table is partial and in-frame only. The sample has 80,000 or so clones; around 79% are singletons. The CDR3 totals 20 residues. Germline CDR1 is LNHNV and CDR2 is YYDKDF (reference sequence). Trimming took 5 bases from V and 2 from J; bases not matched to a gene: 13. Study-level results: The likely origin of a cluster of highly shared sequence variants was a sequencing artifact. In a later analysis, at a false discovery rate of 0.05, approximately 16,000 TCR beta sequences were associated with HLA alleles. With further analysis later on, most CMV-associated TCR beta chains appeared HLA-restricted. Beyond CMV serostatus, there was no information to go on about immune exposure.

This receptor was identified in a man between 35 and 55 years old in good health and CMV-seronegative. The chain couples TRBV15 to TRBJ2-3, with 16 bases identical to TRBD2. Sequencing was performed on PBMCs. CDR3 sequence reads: CATSRGTSGRALVHTDTQYF. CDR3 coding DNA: TGTGCCACCAGCCGAGGGACTAGCGGGAGGGCCTTGGTCCACACAGATACGCAGTATTTT.